Presented here are 4 T cell receptor beta chains from one specimen sequenced in a study of blood T cell repertoires in COVID-19. Data came from immunoSEQ multiplex PCR; TCRdb stores just in-frame clones and leaves some out. The table has fewer than 350,000 clones, less than 85% seen once. Specimen: PBMCs or T cells enriched from blood (not recorded which). The receptor set was obtained from a woman in her thirties who had been exposed to COVID-19.

The chain employs TRBV5-6 and TRBJ2-1, with 10 bases identical to TRBD2. The CDR3 extends over 18 amino acids. V was clipped by 2 bases and J by 3 bases; unmatched bases: 11. Germline V gene sequence: CDR1 SGHDT, CDR2 YYEEEE. CDR3 sequence reads: CASSLGSGGVSLYNEQFF. The CDR3 DNA sequence: TGTGCCAGCAGCTTAGGAAGCGGGGGGGTTTCACTCTACAATGAGCAGTTCTTC.

The genes are TRBV30 and TRBJ1-1; D is unclear. This CDR3 is 10 amino acids long. With 8 bases removed from V and 10 bases from J, the gap between germline ends came to 14 bases. Germline V gives CDR1 GTSNPN, CDR2 SVGIG (reference sequence). The CDR3 DNA sequence: TGTGCCGCGATTATGAACGGAGCTTTCTTT. Its protein product is CAAIMNGAFF.

The gene calls are TRBV7-3 and TRBJ1-3; 8 nucleotides line up with TRBD1. The length of the CDR3 is 13 residues. Germline CDR1 reads SGHTA; CDR2 reads FQGTGA. V gave up 4 bases and J gave up 7 bases; unmatched junction bases: 3. CDR3 amino acids: CASSSGGPNTIYF. The CDR3 DNA reads as TGTGCCAGCAGCTCAGGGGGCCCGAACACCATATATTTT.

The rearrangement joins TRBV6-5 to TRBJ1-5; D gene uncertain. CDR3 length: 15 amino acids. The germline gives CDR1 MNHEY, CDR2 SVGAGI. Trimming took 0 bases from V and 0 from J, leaving 6 bases between them. Here the CDR3 reads CASSYSSVSNQPQHF. CDR3 nucleotides: TGTGCCAGCAGTTACTCGTCAGTTAGCAATCAGCCCCAGCATTTT.